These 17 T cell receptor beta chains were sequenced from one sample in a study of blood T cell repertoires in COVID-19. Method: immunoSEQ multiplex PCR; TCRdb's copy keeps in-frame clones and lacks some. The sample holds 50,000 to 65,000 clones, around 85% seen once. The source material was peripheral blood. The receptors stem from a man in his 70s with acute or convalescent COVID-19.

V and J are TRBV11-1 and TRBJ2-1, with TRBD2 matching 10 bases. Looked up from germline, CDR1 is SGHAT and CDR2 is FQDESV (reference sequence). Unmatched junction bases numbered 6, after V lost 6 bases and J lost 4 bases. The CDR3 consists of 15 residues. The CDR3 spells CASSPQRGGYNEQFF. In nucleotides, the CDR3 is TGTGCCAGCAGTCCTCAGCGGGGGGGTTACAATGAGCAGTTCTTC.

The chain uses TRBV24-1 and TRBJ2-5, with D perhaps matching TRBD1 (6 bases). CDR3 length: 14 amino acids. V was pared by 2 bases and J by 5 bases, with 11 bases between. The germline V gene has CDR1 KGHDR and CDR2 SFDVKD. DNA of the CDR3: TGTGCCACCAGTGATTCAAGGGGGATGGAGACCCAGTACTTC. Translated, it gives CATSDSRGMETQYF.

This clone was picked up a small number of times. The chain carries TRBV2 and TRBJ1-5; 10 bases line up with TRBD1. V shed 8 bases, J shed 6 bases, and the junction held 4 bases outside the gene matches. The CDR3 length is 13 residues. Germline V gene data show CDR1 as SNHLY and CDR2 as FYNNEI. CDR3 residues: CASRDRGGQPQHF. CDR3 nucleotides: TGTGCCAGCCGGGACAGGGGCGGTCAGCCCCAGCATTTT. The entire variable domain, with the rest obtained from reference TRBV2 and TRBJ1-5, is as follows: EPEVTQTPSHQVTQMGQEVILRCVPISNHLYFYWYRQILGQKVEFLVSFYNNEISEKSEIFDDQFSVERPDGSNFTLKIRSTKLEDSAMYFCASRDRGGQPQHFGDGTRLSIL.

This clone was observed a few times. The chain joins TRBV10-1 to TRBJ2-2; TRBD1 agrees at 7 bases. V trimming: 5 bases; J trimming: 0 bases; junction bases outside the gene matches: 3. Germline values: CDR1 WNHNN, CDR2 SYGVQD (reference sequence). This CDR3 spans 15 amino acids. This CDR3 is CASSRQGANTGELFF. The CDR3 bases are TGCGCCAGCAGTCGGCAGGGGGCGAACACCGGGGAGCTGTTTTTT.

CDR3 nucleotide sequence: TGTGCCAGCAGCCAATGGACAGGGGGCTCTGGAAACACCATATATTTT. As protein: CASSQWTGGSGNTIYF. V is TRBV5-5 and J is TRBJ1-3, with 10 bases aligning to TRBD1. The CDR3 contains 16 residues. The V segment lost 4 bases and the J segment 0 bases; nucleotides outside the gene matches: 4. CDR1 is SGHKS, CDR2 YYEKEE, per germline (reference sequence).

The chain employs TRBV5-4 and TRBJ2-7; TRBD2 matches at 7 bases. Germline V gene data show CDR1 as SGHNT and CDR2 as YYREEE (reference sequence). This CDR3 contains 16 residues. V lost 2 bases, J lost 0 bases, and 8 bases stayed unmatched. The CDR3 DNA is TGTGCCAGCAGCTTACCCCCAGCGGGGTCCTCCTACGAGCAGTACTTC. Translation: CASSLPPAGSSYEQYF.

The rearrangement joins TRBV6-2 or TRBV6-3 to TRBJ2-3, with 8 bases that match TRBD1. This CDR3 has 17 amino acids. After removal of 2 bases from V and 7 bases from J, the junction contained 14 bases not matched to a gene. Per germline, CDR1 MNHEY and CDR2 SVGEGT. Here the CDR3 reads CASSYRRTGSEMNTQYF. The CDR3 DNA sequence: TGTGCCAGCAGTTACCGCAGGACAGGGAGCGAAATGAATACGCAGTATTTT.

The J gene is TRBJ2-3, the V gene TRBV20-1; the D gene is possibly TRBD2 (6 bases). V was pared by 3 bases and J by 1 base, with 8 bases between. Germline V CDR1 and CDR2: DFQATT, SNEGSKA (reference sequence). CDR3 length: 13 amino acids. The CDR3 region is CSASRGGTDTQYF. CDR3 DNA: TGCAGTGCTAGTCGCGGGGGCACAGATACGCAGTATTTT.

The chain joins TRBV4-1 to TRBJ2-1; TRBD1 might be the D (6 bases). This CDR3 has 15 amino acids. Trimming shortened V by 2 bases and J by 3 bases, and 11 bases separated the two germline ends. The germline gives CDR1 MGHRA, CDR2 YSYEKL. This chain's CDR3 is CASSQRKTGYNEQFF. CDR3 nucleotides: TGCGCCAGCAGCCAAAGGAAGACAGGCTACAATGAGCAGTTCTTC.

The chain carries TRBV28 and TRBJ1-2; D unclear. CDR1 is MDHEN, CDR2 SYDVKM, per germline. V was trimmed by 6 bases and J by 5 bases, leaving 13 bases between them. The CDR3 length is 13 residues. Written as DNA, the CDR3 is TGTGCCAGCAGCTTAGGCAGAGGGTATGGCTACACCTTC. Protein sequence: CASSLGRGYGYTF.

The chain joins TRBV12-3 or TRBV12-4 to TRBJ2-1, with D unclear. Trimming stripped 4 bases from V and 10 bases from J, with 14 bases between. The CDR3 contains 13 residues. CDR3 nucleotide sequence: TGTGCCAGCAGTTCGCAGATCTCCGGGGAGCAGTTCTTC. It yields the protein CASSSQISGEQFF.

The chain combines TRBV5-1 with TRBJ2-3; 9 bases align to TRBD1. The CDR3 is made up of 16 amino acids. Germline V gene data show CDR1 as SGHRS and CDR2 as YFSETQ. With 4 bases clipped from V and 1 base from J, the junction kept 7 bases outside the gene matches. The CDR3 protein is CASSPRQGDGTDTQYF. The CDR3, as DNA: TGCGCCAGCAGCCCTAGACAGGGGGACGGCACAGATACGCAGTATTTT.

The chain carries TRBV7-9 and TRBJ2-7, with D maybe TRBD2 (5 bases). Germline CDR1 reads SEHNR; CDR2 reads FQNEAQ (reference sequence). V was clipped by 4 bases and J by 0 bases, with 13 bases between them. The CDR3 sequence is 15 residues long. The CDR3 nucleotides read TGTGCCAGCAGCTGGACTCTTGAGACCTCCTACGAGCAGTACTTC. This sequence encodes CASSWTLETSYEQYF.

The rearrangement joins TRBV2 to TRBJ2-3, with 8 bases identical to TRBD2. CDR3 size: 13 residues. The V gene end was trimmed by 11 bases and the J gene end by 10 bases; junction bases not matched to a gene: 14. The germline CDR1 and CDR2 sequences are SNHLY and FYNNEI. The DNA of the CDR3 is TGTGCCCAAGGGAGGACTAGCATGTATTCGCAGTATTTT. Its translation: CAQGRTSMYSQYF.

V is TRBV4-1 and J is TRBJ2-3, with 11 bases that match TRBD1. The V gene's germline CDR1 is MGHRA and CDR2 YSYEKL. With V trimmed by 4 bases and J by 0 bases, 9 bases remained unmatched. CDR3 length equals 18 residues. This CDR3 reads CASSRDRGVLGSTDTQYF. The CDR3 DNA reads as TGCGCCAGCAGCCGGGACAGGGGGGTTTTAGGCAGCACAGATACGCAGTATTTT.

The DNA for the CDR3 is TGTGCCAGCAGCTTTTTGGCTAGCCTAAGGAATGAGCAGTTCTTC. Translated: CASSFLASLRNEQFF. The genes are TRBV7-9 and TRBJ2-1; tentative D call: TRBD2 (5 bases). V dropped 3 bases and J dropped 7 bases, with 16 bases sitting between them. The CDR3 is 15 amino acids. The germline V gene encodes CDR1 SEHNR and CDR2 FQNEAQ (reference sequence).

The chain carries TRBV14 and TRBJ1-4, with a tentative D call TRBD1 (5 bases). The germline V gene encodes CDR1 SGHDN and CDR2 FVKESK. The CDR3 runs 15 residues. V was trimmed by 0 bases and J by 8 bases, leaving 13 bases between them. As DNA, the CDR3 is TGTGCCAGCAGCCAAGACCCAGGGTGGAACGAAAAACTGTTTTTT. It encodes CASSQDPGWNEKLFF.